This TCR beta chain was documented in a study of identical twins. Study-wide points: Compared with models, monozygotic twins showed more out-of-frame TCR alpha sharing.

This clonotype was detected a few times. Its antigen is as yet unknown. In TCRdb, the 5' RACE reads were re-called with MiXCR into one record per CDR3 protein. Here the sample spans under 300,000 distinct CDR3 sequences, 10% to 15% being singletons. With 4 bases clipped from V and 2 bases from J, the junction kept 12 bases outside the gene matches. Germline V CDR1 and CDR2: SGHRS, YFSETQ. This CDR3 has 17 residues. These data were likewise used in another study, on yellow fever vaccine responses in identical twins.

The sample taken for sequencing was memory (CD45RO+) T cells sorted from blood. The V gene is TRBV5-1, the J gene TRBJ2-4; 7 bases align to TRBD1. The source of this sequence is a woman between 18 and 29 years old in good health. CDR3 region: CASSGGQTAGTKNIQYF. DNA for the CDR3: TGCGCCAGCAGCGGGGGACAGACTGCAGGAACCAAAAACATTCAGTACTTC.